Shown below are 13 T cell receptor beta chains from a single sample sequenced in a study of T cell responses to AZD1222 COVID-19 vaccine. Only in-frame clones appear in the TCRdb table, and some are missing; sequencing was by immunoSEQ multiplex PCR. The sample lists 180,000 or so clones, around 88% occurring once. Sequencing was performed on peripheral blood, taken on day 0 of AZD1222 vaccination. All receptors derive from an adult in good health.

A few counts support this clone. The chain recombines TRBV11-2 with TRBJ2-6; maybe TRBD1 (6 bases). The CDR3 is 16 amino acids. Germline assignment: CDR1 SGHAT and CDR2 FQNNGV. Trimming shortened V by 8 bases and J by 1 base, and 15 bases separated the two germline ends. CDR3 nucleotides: TGTGCCAGCGCGACAGGACTCTCATCTGGGGCCAACGTCCTGACTTTC. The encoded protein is CASATGLSSGANVLTF.

CDR3 protein: CASRARAADTQYF. The CDR3 coding sequence is TGTGCCAGCAGGGCCCGGGCGGCAGATACGCAGTATTTT. The chain employs TRBV2 and TRBJ2-3; D is undetermined. In germline, CDR1 is SNHLY, CDR2 FYNNEI. The V end lost 6 bases, the J end lost 4 bases, and 11 bases lay between the germline ends. The CDR3 totals 13 residues.

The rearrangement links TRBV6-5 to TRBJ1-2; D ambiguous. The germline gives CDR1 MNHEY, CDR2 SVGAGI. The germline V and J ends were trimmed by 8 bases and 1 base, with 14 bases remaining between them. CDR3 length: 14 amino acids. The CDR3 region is CASPSDELNYGYTF. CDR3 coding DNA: TGTGCCAGCCCGAGTGACGAGCTTAACTATGGCTACACCTTC.

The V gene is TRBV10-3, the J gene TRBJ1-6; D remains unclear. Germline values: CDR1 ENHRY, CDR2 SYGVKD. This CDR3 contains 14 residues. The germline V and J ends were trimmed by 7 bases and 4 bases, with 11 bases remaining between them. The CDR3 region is CAINDKRYNSPLHF. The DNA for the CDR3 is TGTGCCATCAATGATAAGAGATATAATTCACCCCTCCACTTT.

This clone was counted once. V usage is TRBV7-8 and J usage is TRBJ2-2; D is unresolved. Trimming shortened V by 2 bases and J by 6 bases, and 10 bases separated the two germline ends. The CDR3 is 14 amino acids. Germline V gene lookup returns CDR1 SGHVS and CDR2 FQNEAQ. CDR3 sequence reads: CASSLTHRAGELFF. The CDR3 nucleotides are TGTGCCAGCAGCTTAACCCATCGTGCCGGGGAGCTGTTTTTT.

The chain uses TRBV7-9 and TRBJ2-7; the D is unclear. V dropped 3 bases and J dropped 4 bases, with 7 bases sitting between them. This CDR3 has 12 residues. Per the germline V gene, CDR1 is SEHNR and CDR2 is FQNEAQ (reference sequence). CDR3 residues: CASSFLGYEQYF. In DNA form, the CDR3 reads TGTGCCAGCAGCTTCCTGGGGTACGAGCAGTACTTC.

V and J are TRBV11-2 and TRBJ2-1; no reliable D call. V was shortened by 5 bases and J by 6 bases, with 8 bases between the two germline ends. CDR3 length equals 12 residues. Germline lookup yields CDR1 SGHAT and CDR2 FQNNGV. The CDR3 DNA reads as TGTGCCAGCAGCCCAGACGGCAATGAGCAGTTCTTC. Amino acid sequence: CASSPDGNEQFF.

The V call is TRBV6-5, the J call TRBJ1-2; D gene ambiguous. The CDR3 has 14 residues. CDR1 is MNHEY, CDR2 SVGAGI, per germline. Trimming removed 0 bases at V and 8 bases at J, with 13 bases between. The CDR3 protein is CASSYSIVPGGYTF. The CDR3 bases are TGTGCCAGCAGTTACTCGATTGTCCCGGGGGGCTACACCTTC.

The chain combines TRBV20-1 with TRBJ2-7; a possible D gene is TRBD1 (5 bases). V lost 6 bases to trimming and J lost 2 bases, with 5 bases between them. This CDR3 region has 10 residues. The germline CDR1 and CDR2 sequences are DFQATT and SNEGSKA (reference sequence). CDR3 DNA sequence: TGCAGTGCGACAGCCTACGAGCAGTACTTC. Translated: CSATAYEQYF.

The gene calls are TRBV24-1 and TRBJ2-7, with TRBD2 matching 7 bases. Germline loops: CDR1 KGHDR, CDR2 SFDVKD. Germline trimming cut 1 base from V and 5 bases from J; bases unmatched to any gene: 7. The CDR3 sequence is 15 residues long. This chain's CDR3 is CATSDFVGGSDEQYF. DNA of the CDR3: TGTGCCACCAGTGATTTTGTGGGGGGGTCGGACGAGCAGTACTTC.

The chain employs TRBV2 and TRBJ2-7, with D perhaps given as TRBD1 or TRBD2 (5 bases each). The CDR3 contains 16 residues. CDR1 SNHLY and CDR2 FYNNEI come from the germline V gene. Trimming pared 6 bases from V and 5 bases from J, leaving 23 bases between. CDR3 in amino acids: CASSSDPGPNLHEQYF. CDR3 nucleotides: TGTGCCAGCAGCTCCGACCCGGGGCCTAACTTACACGAGCAGTACTTC. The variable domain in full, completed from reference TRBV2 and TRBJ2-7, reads EPEVTQTPSHQVTQMGQEVILRCVPISNHLYFYWYRQILGQKVEFLVSFYNNEISEKSEIFDDQFSVERPDGSNFTLKIRSTKLEDSAMYFCASSSDPGPNLHEQYFGPGTRLTVT.

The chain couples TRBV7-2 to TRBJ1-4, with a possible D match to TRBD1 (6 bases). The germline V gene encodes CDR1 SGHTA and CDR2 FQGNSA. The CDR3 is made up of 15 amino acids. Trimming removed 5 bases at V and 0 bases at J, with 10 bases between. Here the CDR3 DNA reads TGTGCCAGCAGCATTCGGACAGCAACTAATGAAAAACTGTTTTTT. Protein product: CASSIRTATNEKLFF.

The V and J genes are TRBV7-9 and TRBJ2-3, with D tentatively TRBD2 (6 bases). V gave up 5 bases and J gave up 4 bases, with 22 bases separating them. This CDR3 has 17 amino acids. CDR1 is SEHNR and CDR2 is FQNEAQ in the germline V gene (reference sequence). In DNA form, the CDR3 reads TGTGCCAGCAGCAGCCCCTTAGCGGCGGATTCTCCAGATACGCAGTATTTT. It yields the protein CASSSPLAADSPDTQYF.